The 11 T cell receptor beta chains listed next were all sequenced from one sample in a study of T cells expressing NK-cell markers. TCRdb reanalyzed the 5' RACE reads and collapses them to one entry per CDR3 protein, without DNA. The sample's table shows about half a million distinct CDR3 sequences. What was sequenced was blood T cells: a sorted CD56 or NKG2C T cell subset, CD4+ or CD8+ T cells, or bulk PBMC T cells (not recorded which). Receptors were obtained from a woman aged 50 to 60 in good health.

The rearrangement links TRBV24-1 to TRBJ2-6; TCRdb's D call of TRBD1 is untestable without DNA. The CDR3 has 15 residues. The germline V gene has CDR1 KGHDR and CDR2 SFDVKD. The CDR3 reads CATSGSGSGANVLTF.

V gene TRBV29-1 combines with J gene TRBJ1-2; TCRdb reports TRBD1, a call that lacks DNA to check it against. The germline V gene has CDR1 SQVTM and CDR2 ANQGSEA. CDR3 length: 11 amino acids. The CDR3 here is CSVQEIYGYTF. Drawing the rest from reference TRBV29-1 and TRBJ1-2, the complete variable domain is SAVISQKPSRDICQRGTSLTIQCQVDSQVTMMFWYRQQPGQSLTLIATANQGSEATYESGFVIDKFPISRPNLTFSTLTVSNMSPEDSSIYLCSVQEIYGYTFGSGTRLTVV.

V is TRBV4-1 and J is TRBJ1-2. Germline CDR1 and CDR2: MGHRA and YSYEKL. The CDR3 loop spans 16 amino acids. CDR3 loop: CASSMRTVSAEGGYTF.

This rearrangement joins TRBV3-1 to TRBJ2-1. Germline V gene data show CDR1 as LGHDT and CDR2 as YNNKEL (reference sequence). The CDR3 totals 13 residues. The CDR3 here is CASSLLPFNEQFF.

CDR3 sequence: CASSLSGTPGELFF. The gene calls are TRBV5-1 and TRBJ2-2; there is no DNA to check the TCRdb D call of TRBD1. Germline-derived CDR1 and CDR2 are SGHRS and YFSETQ. This CDR3 is built from 14 residues.

This chain links TRBV29-1 with TRBJ1-3; TCRdb outputs TRBD1, but without DNA this stays unchecked. The CDR3 is 11 residues long. Germline V gives CDR1 SQVTM, CDR2 ANQGSEA. CDR3 region: CSVERPPSLYF.

The chain is built from TRBV3-1 and TRBJ2-1; without DNA, the TCRdb call of TRBD2 cannot be checked. The germline gives CDR1 LGHDT, CDR2 YNNKEL (reference sequence). The CDR3 length is 15 residues. The CDR3 reads CASSQEISRINEQFF.

The CDR3: CASSIMSGRVGNTIYF. The chain carries TRBV19 and TRBJ1-3. The germline CDR1 and CDR2 sequences are LNHDA and SQIVND (reference sequence). The CDR3 spans 16 residues. Combining the CDR3 with reference TRBV19 and TRBJ1-3 gives the whole variable domain DGGITQSPKYLFRKEGQNVTLSCEQNLNHDAMYWYRQDPGQGLRLIYYSQIVNDFQKGDIAEGYSVSREKKESFPLTVTSAQKNPTAFYLCASSIMSGRVGNTIYFGEGSWLTVV.

This sequence joins TRBV5-1 and TRBJ2-1; TCRdb reports TRBD2, a call that lacks DNA to check it against. Germline V gives CDR1 SGHRS, CDR2 YFSETQ. This CDR3 is built from 13 residues. The CDR3 sequence: CASSLSPVNEQFF.

The J gene is TRBJ2-1, the V gene TRBV5-5; TCRdb's D call of TRBD2 is untestable without DNA. Germline V gives CDR1 SGHKS, CDR2 YYEKEE (reference sequence). The CDR3 sequence is 14 residues long. The CDR3 here is CASSVGLVVDEQFF.

CDR3 in amino acids: CSAKAGAGTDTQYF. J is TRBJ2-3 and V is TRBV20-1; lacking DNA, the TRBD1 call made by TCRdb goes unchecked. Looked up from germline, CDR1 is DFQATT and CDR2 is SNEGSKA (reference sequence). The CDR3 runs 14 residues.